Below, one TCR beta chain is given with its context. Its cognate antigen is unknown. A template switching step contributed a universal primer site, while unique molecular identifiers were present in the cDNA. TCRdb independently ran MiXCR on the 5' RACE reads; one entry per CDR3 protein. The sample holds 300,000 to 400,000 distinct CDR3 sequences; 9% to 10% are singletons and the top ten take about 8.1%. Germline V gene data show CDR1 as MNHEY and CDR2 as SVGEGT. The CDR3 runs to 14 residues. Trimming took off 5 bases at V and 9 bases at J, with 18 bases between the two ends. The sample originates from a study of identical twins. General observations from the study: Modeled out-of-frame TCR alpha sharing in monozygotic twins fell below observed levels. Beta out-of-frame sequences showed weaker excess twin sharing.

This chain connects TRBV6-2 or TRBV6-3 to TRBJ2-3; D call uncertain. This receptor was identified in a woman aged 45-65 years in good health. Specimen: naive T cells sorted from blood. CDR3 in DNA: TGTGCCAGCAGTGCCCGATTTAGGGTGGTGACGCAGTATTTT. Translated: CASSARFRVVTQYF.